This TCR beta chain was identified during a study of metastatic and nonmetastatic thyroid tumors. Study-level background: Malignant thyroid and benign thyroid patients provided blood and tumor or nodule tissue whose repertoires were compared. Study-level findings and limits: When malignant thyroid tumors were compared with benign nodules, TCR beta diversity was reportedly significantly higher in the malignant tumors. This held in both blood and tumor samples.

Not a single patient had been given any form of treatment at any point before undergoing thyroid surgery. Germline assignment: CDR1 LGHDT and CDR2 YNNKEL (reference sequence). The CDR3 is made up of 15 amino acids. Original processing methods: Built for papillary thyroid cancer, a distant-metastasis classifier drew on CDR3 differences across clinicopathological groups. TCRdb reanalyzed the PCR reads with MiXCR. The authors' filters were not applied to this entry. Of fewer than 35,000 clones in the sample, roughly a sixth were seen once. Comments on this clone: Its antigen remains unknown. One base away lies a much larger clone, so this may be a sequencing read error. Other DNA sequences within the sample encode an identical CDR3.

Input material: blood. The clonotype comes from a male donor with papillary thyroid cancer or a benign thyroid nodule (not recorded which). Some clones in this sample may be carry-over from other donors' samples. The rearrangement links TRBV3-1 to TRBJ1-4; perhaps TRBD1 as D (5 bases). CDR3 amino acids: CASSQRDRGGEKLFF. The CDR3 DNA sequence: TGCGCCAGCAGCCAAAGGGACCGGGGTGGTGAAAAACTGTTTTTT.